Presented here are 14 T cell receptor beta chains from one specimen sequenced in a study of beta chain features in type 1 diabetes. Overall study findings and caveats: For Type 1 diabetes patients, all four CD4+ subsets carried TCRB CDR3s that were moderately but significantly shorter.

The whole isolated RNA underwent reverse transcription, so sequencing captured expressed TCRB transcripts. Libraries were prepared by immunoSEQ multiplex PCR; TCRdb keeps only in-frame clonotypes and omits some of them. The sample has over 150,000 clones, less than 9.5% seen once. Which antigens these TCRs recognize remains unknown. Material: central memory CD4+ T cells from blood. The receptors stem from a woman in her forties with type 1 diabetes.

This clone has more than one count but fewer than ten. This sequence joins TRBV4-1 and TRBJ1-5, with a tentative D call TRBD1 (6 bases). CDR3 length equals 14 residues. The germline V gene has CDR1 MGHRA and CDR2 YSYEKL. The V end lost 2 bases, the J end lost 8 bases, and 13 bases lay between the germline ends. The CDR3 DNA is TGCGCCAGCAGCCAATCAGGGGTTTGGGAGCCCCAGCATTTT. As protein: CASSQSGVWEPQHF.

This clone was seen a handful of times. This rearrangement joins TRBV5-1 to TRBJ2-7; possibly TRBD2 for D (5 bases). This CDR3 is built from 11 residues. V shed 5 bases and J shed 4 bases, with 7 bases lying between them. Germline CDR1 and CDR2: SGHRS and YFSETQ. The CDR3 DNA is TGCGCCAGCAGGGGAGAGTACGAGCAGTACTTC. It yields the protein CASRGEYEQYF.

There are a few counts of this clone. The V and J genes are TRBV6-6 and TRBJ1-5; perhaps TRBD1 as D (5 bases). CDR1 is MNHNY, CDR2 SVGAGI, per germline (reference sequence). The V and J ends lost 0 bases and 4 bases respectively, with 10 bases between them. The CDR3 spans 15 residues. The CDR3 reads CASSYSMGGNQPQHF. The DNA of the CDR3 is TGTGCCAGCAGTTACTCGATGGGGGGTAATCAGCCCCAGCATTTT.

This clone was observed many times. The rearrangement uses TRBV29-1 and TRBJ1-5, with 10 bases aligning to TRBD1. After removal of 4 bases from V and 5 bases from J, the junction contained 5 bases not matched to a gene. Germline loops: CDR1 SQVTM, CDR2 ANQGSEA. The CDR3 runs to 14 residues. In DNA, the CDR3 is TGCAGCGTTGGTGGCGGGACAGGGGATCAGCCCCAGCATTTT. Residues: CSVGGGTGDQPQHF.

The chain combines TRBV28 with TRBJ1-1, with D possibly matching TRBD1 (6 bases). The V and J ends lost 7 bases and 4 bases respectively, with 16 bases between them. CDR1 and CDR2 (germline): MDHEN, SYDVKM. The CDR3 contains 14 residues. This CDR3 reads CASMPMGGLTEAFF. For the CDR3, the DNA is TGTGCCAGCATGCCCATGGGGGGGCTCACTGAAGCTTTCTTT.

This clone was recorded many times. The chain employs TRBV19 and TRBJ2-6; 13 bases map to TRBD2. Trimming removed 6 bases from V and 1 base from J; junction bases left unmatched: 9. Germline values: CDR1 LNHDA, CDR2 SQIVND (reference sequence). The CDR3 is 19 residues long. The CDR3 region is CASRTSGRASRSGANVLTF. The CDR3 bases are TGTGCCAGTAGAACTAGCGGGAGGGCCAGTAGGTCTGGGGCCAACGTCCTGACTTTC.

V gene TRBV28 combines with J gene TRBJ2-5, with D unclear. The CDR3 has 14 amino acids. Trimming removed 3 bases from V and 1 base from J, with 9 bases in between. Germline V lookup: CDR1 MDHEN, CDR2 SYDVKM. CDR3 protein: CASSFVRPQETQYF. The CDR3 region has the DNA TGTGCCAGCAGTTTCGTCAGGCCCCAAGAGACCCAGTACTTC.

This clone was seen ten or more times. In DNA, the CDR3 is TGTGCCAGCAGCCACTTGGACAGCGATGGGCGGTACTTC. This codes for CASSHLDSDGRYF. The V and J genes are TRBV14 and TRBJ2-7; the D gene is possibly TRBD1 (6 bases). CDR1 and CDR2 (germline): SGHDN, FVKESK. The CDR3 length is 13 residues. V lost 3 bases and J 12 bases, leaving 18 bases between the germline ends.

The V call is TRBV5-4, the J call TRBJ2-1; D is ambiguous. The CDR3 totals 12 residues. V shed 0 bases and J shed 6 bases, with 4 bases lying between them. Germline V gene sequence: CDR1 SGHNT, CDR2 YYREEE (reference sequence). The CDR3 region is CASSLDINEQFF. In nucleotides, the CDR3 is TGTGCCAGCAGCTTGGACATCAATGAGCAGTTCTTC.

The CDR3 nucleotides are TGTGCCAGCAGCTCTCCTAGGGGGGGATTGAACACTGAAGCTTTCTTT. It specifies CASSSPRGGLNTEAFF. The chain is built from TRBV9 and TRBJ1-1, with D possibly TRBD1 on 6 matching bases. The V gene lost 4 bases and the J gene lost 0 bases, with 16 bases spanning the gap. Germline values: CDR1 SGDLS, CDR2 YYNGEE. The CDR3 runs 16 residues.

This clone was observed many times. The chain has TRBV29-1 and TRBJ1-1; D gene unclear. The length of the CDR3 is 10 residues. The V end lost 4 bases, the J end lost 5 bases, and 5 bases lay between the germline ends. Germline V gene sequence: CDR1 SQVTM, CDR2 ANQGSEA. CDR3 sequence: CSVVITEAFF. The CDR3 DNA sequence: TGCAGCGTTGTAATTACTGAAGCTTTCTTT.

This clone has more than one count but fewer than ten. This chain connects TRBV28 to TRBJ2-5, with D perhaps TRBD1 (6 bases). V lost 5 bases, J lost 1 base, and 8 bases lay in between. CDR3 length: 13 residues. The V gene's germline CDR1 is MDHEN and CDR2 SYDVKM. In nucleotides, the CDR3 is TGTGCCAGCAGTCGACAGGCCCAAGAGACCCAGTACTTC. Its protein is CASSRQAQETQYF.

This clone was counted ten times or more. The chain has TRBV7-2 and TRBJ2-3; D is unclear. Germline V gene sequence: CDR1 SGHTA, CDR2 FQGNSA. This CDR3 is 14 amino acids long. V gave up 3 bases and J gave up 2 bases, with 9 bases separating them. The CDR3 DNA reads TGTGCCAGCAGCTTCTCTGCGATCACAGATACGCAGTATTTT. It specifies CASSFSAITDTQYF.

This clone was counted between two and nine times. The chain joins TRBV7-2 to TRBJ2-2; D might be TRBD1 (7 bases). Germline V gene data show CDR1 as SGHTA and CDR2 as FQGNSA. The V end was cut by 10 bases, the J end by 6 bases, with 15 bases between. CDR3 size: 13 residues. As DNA, the CDR3 is TGTGCCACGCGACAGGGAGGCGCCGGGGAGCTGTTTTTT. Amino acids: CATRQGGAGELFF.